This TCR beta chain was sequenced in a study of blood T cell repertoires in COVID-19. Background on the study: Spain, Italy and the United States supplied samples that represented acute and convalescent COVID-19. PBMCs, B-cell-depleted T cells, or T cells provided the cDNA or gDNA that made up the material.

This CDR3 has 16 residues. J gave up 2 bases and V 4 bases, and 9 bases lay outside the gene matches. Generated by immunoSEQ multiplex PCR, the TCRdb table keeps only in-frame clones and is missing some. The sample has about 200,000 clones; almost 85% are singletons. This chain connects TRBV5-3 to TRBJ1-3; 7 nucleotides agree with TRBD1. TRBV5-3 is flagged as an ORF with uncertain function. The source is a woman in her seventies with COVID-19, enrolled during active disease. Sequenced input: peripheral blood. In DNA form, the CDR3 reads TGTGCCAGAAGCGATCTCGGGCAGGGGGCTGGAAACACCATATATTTT. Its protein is CARSDLGQGAGNTIYF.